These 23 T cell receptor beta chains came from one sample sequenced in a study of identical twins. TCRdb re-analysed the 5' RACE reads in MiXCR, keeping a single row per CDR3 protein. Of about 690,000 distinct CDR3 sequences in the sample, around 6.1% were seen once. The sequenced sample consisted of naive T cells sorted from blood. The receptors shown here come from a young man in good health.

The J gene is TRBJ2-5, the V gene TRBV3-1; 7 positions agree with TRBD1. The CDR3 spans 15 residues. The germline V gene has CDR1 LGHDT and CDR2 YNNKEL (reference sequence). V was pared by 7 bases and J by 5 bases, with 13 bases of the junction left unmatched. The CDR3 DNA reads TGTGCCAGCACAGTATTTACAGGGGAATGGGAGACCCAGTACTTC. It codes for CASTVFTGEWETQYF.

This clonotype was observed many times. CDR3 nucleotide sequence: TGTGCCAGCAGCCTCGGACAGGGAATAGATTATGGCTACACCTTC. The encoded protein is CASSLGQGIDYGYTF. The genes are TRBV5-5 and TRBJ1-2; 8 nucleotides match TRBD1. The CDR3 extends over 15 amino acids. The V gene's germline CDR1 is SGHKS and CDR2 YYEKEE (reference sequence). V lost 4 bases to trimming and J lost 5 bases; unmatched junction nucleotides: 10.

The DNA for the CDR3 is TGTGCCAGCAGCCAGGACAGGGGGCGTGATGAAGCTTTCTTT. This codes for CASSQDRGRDEAFF. The chain employs TRBV11-1 and TRBJ1-1; 11 positions match TRBD1. CDR3 length: 14 residues. CDR1 and CDR2 (germline): SGHAT, FQDESV (reference sequence). V gave up 5 bases and J gave up 7 bases; unmatched junction bases: 6.

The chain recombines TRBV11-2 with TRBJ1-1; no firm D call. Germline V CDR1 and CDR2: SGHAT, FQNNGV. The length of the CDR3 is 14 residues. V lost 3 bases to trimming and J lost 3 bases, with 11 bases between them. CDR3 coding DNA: TGTGCCAGCAGCTTCGGGATGACGGACACTGAAGCTTTCTTT. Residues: CASSFGMTDTEAFF.

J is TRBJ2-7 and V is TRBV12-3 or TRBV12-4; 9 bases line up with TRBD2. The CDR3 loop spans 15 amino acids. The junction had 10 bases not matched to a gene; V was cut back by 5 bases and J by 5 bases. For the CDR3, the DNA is TGTGCCAGCAGTCTCCAGGGGCGCGGGGGGGACGAGCAGTACTTC. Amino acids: CASSLQGRGGDEQYF.

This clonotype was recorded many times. This chain's CDR3 is CSASGRAMYEQFF. In DNA, the CDR3 is TGCAGTGCTAGCGGGAGGGCCATGTATGAGCAGTTCTTC. The chain carries TRBV20-1 and TRBJ2-1, with 8 positions matching TRBD2. Germline V gives CDR1 DFQATT, CDR2 SNEGSKA (reference sequence). The CDR3 is 13 amino acids. Trimming took 3 bases from V and 8 from J; bases not matched to a gene: 6.

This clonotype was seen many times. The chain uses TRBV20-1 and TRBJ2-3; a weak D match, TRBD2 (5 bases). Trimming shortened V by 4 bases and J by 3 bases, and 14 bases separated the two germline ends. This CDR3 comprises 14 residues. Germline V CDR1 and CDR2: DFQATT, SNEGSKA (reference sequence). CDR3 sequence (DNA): TGCAGTGCTAAATGGGCGGGTACTACAGATACGCAGTATTTT. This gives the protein CSAKWAGTTDTQYF.

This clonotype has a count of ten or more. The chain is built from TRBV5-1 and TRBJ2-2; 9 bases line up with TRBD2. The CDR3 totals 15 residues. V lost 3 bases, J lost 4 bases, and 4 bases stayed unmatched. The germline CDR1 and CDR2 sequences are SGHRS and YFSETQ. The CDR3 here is CASSSSGRSTGELFF. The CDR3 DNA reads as TGCGCCAGCAGCTCCAGCGGGAGGAGCACCGGGGAGCTGTTTTTT.

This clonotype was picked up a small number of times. The CDR3 region is CSARDGTSVADTQYF. For the CDR3, the DNA is TGCAGTGCTAGAGACGGGACTAGCGTCGCAGATACGCAGTATTTT. The chain couples TRBV20-1 to TRBJ2-3; 10 bases map to TRBD2. The CDR3 consists of 15 residues. V lost 0 bases to trimming and J lost 4 bases; unmatched junction nucleotides: 4. Per the germline V gene, CDR1 is DFQATT and CDR2 is SNEGSKA (reference sequence).

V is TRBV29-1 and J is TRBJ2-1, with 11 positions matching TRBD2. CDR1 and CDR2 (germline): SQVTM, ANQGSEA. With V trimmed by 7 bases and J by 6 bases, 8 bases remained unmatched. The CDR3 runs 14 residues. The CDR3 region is CSAATSGMSNEQFF. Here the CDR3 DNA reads TGCAGCGCCGCGACTAGCGGGATGAGCAATGAGCAGTTCTTC.

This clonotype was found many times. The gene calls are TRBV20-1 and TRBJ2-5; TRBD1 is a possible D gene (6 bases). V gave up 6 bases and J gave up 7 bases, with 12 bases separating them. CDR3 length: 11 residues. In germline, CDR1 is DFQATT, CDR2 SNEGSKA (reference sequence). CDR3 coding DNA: TGCAGTGCCAACAGGGCCGGGACCCAGTACTTC. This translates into CSANRAGTQYF.

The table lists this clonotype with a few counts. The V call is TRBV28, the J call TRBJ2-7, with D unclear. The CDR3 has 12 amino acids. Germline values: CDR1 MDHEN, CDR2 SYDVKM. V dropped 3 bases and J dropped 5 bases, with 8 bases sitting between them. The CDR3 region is CASSFYSNEQYF. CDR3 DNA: TGTGCCAGCAGTTTTTATAGCAACGAGCAGTACTTC.

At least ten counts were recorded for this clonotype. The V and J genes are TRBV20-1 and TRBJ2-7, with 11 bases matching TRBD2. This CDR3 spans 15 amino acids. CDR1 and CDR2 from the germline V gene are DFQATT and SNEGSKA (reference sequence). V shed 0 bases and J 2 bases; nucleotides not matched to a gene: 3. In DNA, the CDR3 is TGCAGTGCTAGAGAGACTAGCGGGATAGCCTACGAGCAGTACTTC. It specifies CSARETSGIAYEQYF.

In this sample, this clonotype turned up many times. The CDR3 sequence is CASSQSASGRGLDEQYV. The CDR3 DNA reads TGTGCCAGCAGCCAATCTGCTAGCGGGAGGGGGCTGGACGAGCAGTACGTC. The chain recombines TRBV4-2 with TRBJ2-7; TRBD2 agrees at 12 bases. This CDR3 is 17 amino acids long. Germline values: CDR1 LGHNA, CDR2 YNFKEQ. The V and J ends lost 2 bases and 5 bases, in that order; junction bases with no gene match: 10.

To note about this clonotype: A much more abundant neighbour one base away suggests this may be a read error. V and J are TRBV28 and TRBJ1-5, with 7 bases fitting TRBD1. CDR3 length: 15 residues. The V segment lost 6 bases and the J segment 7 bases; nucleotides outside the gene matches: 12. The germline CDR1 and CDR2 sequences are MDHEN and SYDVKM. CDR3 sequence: CASRGQGTVPQPQHF. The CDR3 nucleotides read TGTGCCAGCAGGGGGCAGGGGACAGTTCCCCAGCCCCAGCATTTT. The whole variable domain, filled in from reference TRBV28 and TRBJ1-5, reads DVKVTQSSRYLVKRTGEKVFLECVQDMDHENMFWYRQDPGLGLRLIYFSYDVKMKEKGDIPEGYSVSREKKERFSLILESASTNQTSMYLCASRGQGTVPQPQHFGDGTRLSIL.

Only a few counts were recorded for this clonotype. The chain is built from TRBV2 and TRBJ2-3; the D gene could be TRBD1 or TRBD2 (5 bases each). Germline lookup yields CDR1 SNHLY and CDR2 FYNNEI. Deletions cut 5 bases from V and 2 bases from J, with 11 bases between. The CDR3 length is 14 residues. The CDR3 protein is CASSSGTFTDTQYF. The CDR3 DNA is TGTGCCAGCAGTTCCGGGACCTTCACAGATACGCAGTATTTT. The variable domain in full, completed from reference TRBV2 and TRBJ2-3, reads EPEVTQTPSHQVTQMGQEVILRCVPISNHLYFYWYRQILGQKVEFLVSFYNNEISEKSEIFDDQFSVERPDGSNFTLKIRSTKLEDSAMYFCASSSGTFTDTQYFGPGTRLTVL.

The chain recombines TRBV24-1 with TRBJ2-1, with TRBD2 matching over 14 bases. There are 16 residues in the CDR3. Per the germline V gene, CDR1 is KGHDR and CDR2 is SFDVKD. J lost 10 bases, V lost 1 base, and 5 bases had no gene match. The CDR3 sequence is CATSDLMTSGREEQFF. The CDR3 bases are TGTGCCACCAGTGATTTAATGACTAGCGGGAGGGAGGAGCAGTTCTTC.

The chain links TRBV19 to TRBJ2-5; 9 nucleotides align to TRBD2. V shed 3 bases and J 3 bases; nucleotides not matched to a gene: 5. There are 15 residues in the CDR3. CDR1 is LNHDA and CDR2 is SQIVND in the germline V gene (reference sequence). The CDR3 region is CASSIIAGVEETQYF. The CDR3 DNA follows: TGTGCCAGTAGTATTATAGCGGGAGTGGAAGAGACCCAGTACTTC.

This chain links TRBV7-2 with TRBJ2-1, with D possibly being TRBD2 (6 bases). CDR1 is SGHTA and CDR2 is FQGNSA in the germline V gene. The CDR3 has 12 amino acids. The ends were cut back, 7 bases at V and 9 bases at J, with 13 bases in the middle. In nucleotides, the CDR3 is TGTGCCAGCAACGCGGGACTCGGTGAGCAGTTCTTC. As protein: CASNAGLGEQFF.

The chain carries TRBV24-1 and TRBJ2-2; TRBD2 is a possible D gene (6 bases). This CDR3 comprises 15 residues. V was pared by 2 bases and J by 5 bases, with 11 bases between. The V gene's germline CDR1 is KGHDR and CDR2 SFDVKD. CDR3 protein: CATSDWDGGTGELFF. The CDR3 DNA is TGTGCCACCAGTGATTGGGACGGGGGAACCGGGGAGCTGTTTTTT.

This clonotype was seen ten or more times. CDR3 DNA sequence: TGTGCCAGCAGAGCCCCGGACATGGAGCAGTTCTTC. It specifies CASRAPDMEQFF. This sequence joins TRBV6-5 and TRBJ2-1, with D perhaps matching TRBD1 (5 bases). Germline CDR1 and CDR2: MNHEY and SVGAGI. This CDR3 has 12 amino acids. V gave up 6 bases and J gave up 10 bases, with 13 bases separating them.

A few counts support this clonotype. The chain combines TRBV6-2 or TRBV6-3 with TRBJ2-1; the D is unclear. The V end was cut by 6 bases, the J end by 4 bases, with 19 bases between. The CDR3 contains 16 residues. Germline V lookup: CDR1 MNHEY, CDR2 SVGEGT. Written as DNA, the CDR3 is TGTGCCAGCAGCTCCCTCCAGCAGGTGGGGTACAATGAGCAGTTCTTC. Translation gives CASSSLQQVGYNEQFF.

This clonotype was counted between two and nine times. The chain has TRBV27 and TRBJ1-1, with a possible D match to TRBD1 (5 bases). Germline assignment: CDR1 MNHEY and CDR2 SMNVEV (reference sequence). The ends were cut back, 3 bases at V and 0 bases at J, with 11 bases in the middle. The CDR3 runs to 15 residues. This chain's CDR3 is CASSLRGSVNTEAFF. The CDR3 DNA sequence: TGTGCCAGCAGTTTGAGGGGTTCCGTGAACACTGAAGCTTTCTTT.